The next 27 T cell receptor beta chains were all read from a single sample in a study of type 1 and type 2 diabetes patients. The PCR template was genomic DNA. A primer set of 30 forward and 13 reverse primers amplified the CDR3. TCRdb itself ran the multiplex PCR reads through MiXCR, one entry per CDR3 protein. The repertoire holds about 270,000 distinct CDR3 sequences, with around 50% as singletons. Sequencing was carried out using peripheral blood mononuclear cells (PBMCs). The receptors come from a man aged 18 to 30 with type 2 diabetes.

This chain links TRBV7-3 with TRBJ2-1; 8 nucleotides line up with TRBD2. The V gene end was trimmed by 1 base and the J gene end by 6 bases; junction bases not matched to a gene: 5. This CDR3 region has 15 residues. Germline CDR1 and CDR2: SGHTA and FQGTGA. The CDR3 DNA follows: TGTGCCAGCAGCTTAAAGCCTAGCGGGTTCAATGAGCAGTTCTTC. Translation gives CASSLKPSGFNEQFF. Full variable domain (rest looked up from reference TRBV7-3 and TRBJ2-1): GAGVSQTPSNKVTEKGKYVELRCDPISGHTALYWYRQSLGQGPEFLIYFQGTGAADDSGLPNDRFFAVRPEGSVSTLKIQRTERGDSAVYLCASSLKPSGFNEQFFGPGTRLTVL.

This clonotype was seen only once. This may come from a read error, since a much larger clone is one base off. The rearrangement joins TRBV30 to TRBJ1-2, with a weak D call TRBD1 (5 bases). The germline V and J ends were trimmed by 6 bases and 2 bases, with 10 bases remaining between them. The CDR3 has 12 residues. The germline CDR1 and CDR2 sequences are GTSNPN and SVGIG (reference sequence). Here the CDR3 DNA reads TGTGCCTGCAGTCCAGGGAACTATGGCTACACCTTC. Translated, it gives CACSPGNYGYTF.

This clonotype was seen only a few times. This chain connects TRBV20-1 to TRBJ1-1; TRBD1 matches 7 bases. The CDR3 runs 11 residues. V lost 6 bases to trimming and J lost 12 bases; unmatched junction nucleotides: 10. Germline assignment: CDR1 DFQATT and CDR2 SNEGSKA (reference sequence). CDR3 sequence (DNA): TGCAGTGCGAACCGACAGGGCGGGACTTTCTTT. Translation: CSANRQGGTFF.

This clonotype was detected ten times or more. V gene TRBV19 combines with J gene TRBJ1-1; D gene uncertain. The CDR3 has 10 residues. V gave up 6 bases and J gave up 6 bases, with 5 bases separating them. The germline CDR1 and CDR2 sequences are LNHDA and SQIVND (reference sequence). CDR3 DNA: TGTGCCAGTAGGAGTGCTGAAGCTTTCTTT. Protein product: CASRSAEAFF. Full variable domain (rest looked up from reference TRBV19 and TRBJ1-1): DGGITQSPKYLFRKEGQNVTLSCEQNLNHDAMYWYRQDPGQGLRLIYYSQIVNDFQKGDIAEGYSVSREKKESFPLTVTSAQKNPTAFYLCASRSAEAFFGQGTRLTVV.

The genes are TRBV27 and TRBJ1-1; a weak D match, TRBD1 (6 bases). This CDR3 region has 14 residues. V was trimmed by 1 base and J by 4 bases, leaving 10 bases between them. The germline V gene encodes CDR1 MNHEY and CDR2 SMNVEV (reference sequence). The CDR3 bases are TGTGCCAGCAGTTTATTGGGACATCTCACTGAAGCTTTCTTT. Amino acid sequence: CASSLLGHLTEAFF.

The table lists this clonotype with a few counts. The chain recombines TRBV19 with TRBJ2-7; no firm D call. V lost 2 bases and J lost 4, with 24 bases in between. CDR3 length: 18 residues. Germline CDR1 reads LNHDA; CDR2 reads SQIVND (reference sequence). This CDR3 reads CASSIRPGTAGDLYEQYF. The CDR3 DNA reads TGTGCCAGTAGTATAAGGCCCGGAACGGCAGGTGATCTGTACGAGCAGTACTTC. The variable domain in full, completed from reference TRBV19 and TRBJ2-7, reads DGGITQSPKYLFRKEGQNVTLSCEQNLNHDAMYWYRQDPGQGLRLIYYSQIVNDFQKGDIAEGYSVSREKKESFPLTVTSAQKNPTAFYLCASSIRPGTAGDLYEQYFGPGTRLTVT.

As DNA, the CDR3 is TGTGCCAGCAGTTCACCACAGACTAGCGGGAGGGTCGATGAGCAGTTCTTC. Its protein product is CASSSPQTSGRVDEQFF. The rearrangement uses TRBV6-5 and TRBJ2-1; TRBD2 matches 14 bases. The V gene's germline CDR1 is MNHEY and CDR2 SVGAGI. V lost 4 bases, J lost 8 bases, and 10 bases stayed unmatched. The CDR3 extends over 17 amino acids.

This chain uses TRBV2 with TRBJ2-1, with 10 bases lining up with TRBD2. From germline, CDR1 is SNHLY and CDR2 FYNNEI. There are 17 residues in the CDR3. Unmatched junction bases numbered 11, after V lost 4 bases and J lost 5 bases. CDR3 loop: CASSVWSGGAGNNEQFF. CDR3 nucleotide sequence: TGTGCCAGCAGTGTTTGGAGCGGGGGGGCCGGTAACAATGAGCAGTTCTTC. Supplemented by reference TRBV2 and TRBJ2-1, the full variable domain reads EPEVTQTPSHQVTQMGQEVILRCVPISNHLYFYWYRQILGQKVEFLVSFYNNEISEKSEIFDDQFSVERPDGSNFTLKIRSTKLEDSAMYFCASSVWSGGAGNNEQFFGPGTRLTVL.

This chain uses TRBV29-1 with TRBJ1-2; 8 bases fit TRBD1. Germline-derived CDR1 and CDR2 are SQVTM and ANQGSEA. Losses at the gene ends were 7 bases for V and 2 bases for J; bases not matched to a gene: 6. This CDR3 contains 13 residues. The DNA for the CDR3 is TGCAGCGCCAGCAGACAGGGGAACTATGGCTACACCTTC. This gives the protein CSASRQGNYGYTF.

V is TRBV7-8 and J is TRBJ1-3, with D unresolved. V was trimmed by 5 bases and J by 3 bases, leaving 17 bases between them. The CDR3 has 16 amino acids. Germline assignment: CDR1 SGHVS and CDR2 FQNEAQ. CDR3 amino acids: CASSAKEPRNGNTIYF. In nucleotides, the CDR3 is TGTGCCAGCAGCGCAAAGGAGCCTAGAAATGGAAACACCATATATTTT.

This clonotype was counted between two and nine times. V and J are TRBV24-1 and TRBJ2-5; possible D gene TRBD2, 5 bases. Germline assignment: CDR1 KGHDR and CDR2 SFDVKD. V lost 2 bases, J lost 5 bases, and 8 bases lay in between. The CDR3 runs to 13 residues. CDR3 bases: TGTGCCACCAGTGATTCTAGCCCCGAGACCCAGTACTTC. Its protein is CATSDSSPETQYF.

Comments on this clonotype: This likely comes from a read error, as the CDR3 has no conserved phenylalanine or tryptophan at its end. The chain employs TRBV2 and TRBJ2-7; 7 bases are shared with TRBD1. The germline CDR1 and CDR2 sequences are SNHLY and FYNNEI. Trimming at V came to 0 bases and at J to 4 bases, leaving 3 bases not matched to a gene. The CDR3 sequence is 14 residues long. This CDR3 is CASSEAGTEYEQYL. DNA for the CDR3: TGTGCCAGCAGTGAAGCCGGGACAGAATACGAGCAGTACTTA.

The chain carries TRBV11-2 and TRBJ2-4; D may be TRBD1 (5 bases). V was trimmed by 1 base and J by 1 base, leaving 8 bases between them. The CDR3 sequence is 15 residues long. Per the germline V gene, CDR1 is SGHAT and CDR2 is FQNNGV. This CDR3 reads CASSLGSGAKNIQYF. CDR3 nucleotide sequence: TGTGCCAGCAGCTTAGGATCAGGGGCCAAAAACATTCAGTACTTC.

This clonotype occurred many times. The rearrangement joins TRBV15 to TRBJ1-2, with a tentative D call TRBD1 (5 bases). Trimming took off 3 bases at V and 4 bases at J, with 12 bases between the two ends. This CDR3 is 14 amino acids long. Per the germline V gene, CDR1 is LNHNV and CDR2 is YYDKDF (reference sequence). The DNA for the CDR3 is TGTGCCACCAGCAGGTTCGGGACGGCCTATGGCTACACCTTC. It translates to CATSRFGTAYGYTF. Combining the CDR3 with reference TRBV15 and TRBJ1-2 gives the whole variable domain DAMVIQNPRYQVTQFGKPVTLSCSQTLNHNVMYWYQQKSSQAPKLLFHYYDKDFNNEADTPDNFQSRRPNTSFCFLDIRSPGLGDTAMYLCATSRFGTAYGYTFGSGTRLTVV.

The rearrangement links TRBV9 to TRBJ1-4; a weak D match, TRBD1 (5 bases). Germline assignment: CDR1 SGDLS and CDR2 YYNGEE. The CDR3 spans 15 residues. V gave up 0 bases and J gave up 11 bases, with 17 bases separating them. CDR3 in amino acids: CASSVDSGLSSKLFF. The CDR3, as DNA: TGTGCCAGCAGCGTAGACTCAGGGCTCTCTTCGAAACTGTTTTTT.

The chain employs TRBV19 and TRBJ1-6; D unclear. This CDR3 is built from 14 residues. V dropped 9 bases and J dropped 0 bases, with 9 bases sitting between them. CDR1 is LNHDA and CDR2 is SQIVND in the germline V gene (reference sequence). DNA for the CDR3: TGTGCCAGCCAAGGATTCTCCTATAATTCACCCCTCCACTTT. Protein product: CASQGFSYNSPLHF. The whole variable domain, filled in from reference TRBV19 and TRBJ1-6, reads DGGITQSPKYLFRKEGQNVTLSCEQNLNHDAMYWYRQDPGQGLRLIYYSQIVNDFQKGDIAEGYSVSREKKESFPLTVTSAQKNPTAFYLCASQGFSYNSPLHFGNGTRLTVT.

In its sample, this clonotype was seen a few times. The chain has TRBV7-8 and TRBJ1-2, with 7 positions matching TRBD1. This CDR3 comprises 16 residues. V was clipped by 0 bases and J by 0 bases; unmatched bases: 4. The germline V gene has CDR1 SGHVS and CDR2 FQNEAQ. CDR3: CASSLAGTVTNYGYTF. The CDR3 DNA follows: TGTGCCAGCAGCTTAGCCGGGACAGTGACTAACTATGGCTACACCTTC.

V and J are TRBV10-3 and TRBJ1-4, with D unclear. CDR1 ENHRY and CDR2 SYGVKD come from the germline V gene. The CDR3 spans 14 residues. V was pared by 10 bases and J by 5 bases, with 17 bases between. For the CDR3, the DNA is TGTGCCACGACCTATACCCCTGGGAATGAAAAACTGTTTTTT. Encoded protein: CATTYTPGNEKLFF.

The chain combines TRBV14 with TRBJ2-7, with a possible D match to TRBD1 (6 bases). Germline V lookup: CDR1 SGHDN, CDR2 FVKESK. V was cut by 4 bases and J by 2 bases, with 12 bases left in between. The CDR3 runs 14 residues. CDR3: CASSLYRDTYEQYF. Here the CDR3 DNA reads TGTGCCAGCAGCCTTTACAGGGATACCTACGAGCAGTACTTC.

Worth noting for this clonotype: The junction departs from germline at one end; a sequencing error may be responsible. The rearrangement uses TRBV6-2 or TRBV6-3 and TRBJ1-1; weak D call: TRBD1 (6 bases). The CDR3 is 16 residues long. Germline-derived CDR1 and CDR2 are MNHEY and SVGEGT. DNA of the CDR3: TGTGCCAGCAGTTGGGGGCGGGGGGTGCGTGGCACTGATGCTTTCTTT. Its translation: CASSWGRGVRGTDAFF.

This clonotype was picked up a small number of times. The chain employs TRBV19 and TRBJ2-1; 9 nucleotides match TRBD2. The length of the CDR3 is 15 residues. Germline assignment: CDR1 LNHDA and CDR2 SQIVND (reference sequence). The V and J ends lost 6 bases and 2 bases, in that order; junction bases with no gene match: 5. CDR3 residues: CASSILAGTYNEQFF. DNA for the CDR3: TGTGCCAGTAGCATTCTAGCGGGGACCTACAATGAGCAGTTCTTC.

The gene calls are TRBV29-1 and TRBJ2-5; TRBD1 matches 9 bases. The CDR3 is made up of 15 amino acids. Germline assignment: CDR1 SQVTM and CDR2 ANQGSEA. With 4 bases clipped from V and 4 bases from J, the junction kept 10 bases outside the gene matches. This CDR3 reads CSVAVRGTGRETQYF. The CDR3 region has the DNA TGCAGCGTTGCGGTTAGAGGGACAGGGCGAGAGACCCAGTACTTC.

V gene TRBV4-1 combines with J gene TRBJ2-5; D may be TRBD1 (5 bases). This CDR3 is 16 amino acids long. V shed 5 bases and J shed 2 bases, with 18 bases lying between them. Germline V gene lookup returns CDR1 MGHRA and CDR2 YSYEKL. CDR3 nucleotide sequence: TGCGCCAGCAGCTCCCAGGGCGCGACCCATCAAGAGACCCAGTACTTC. This codes for CASSSQGATHQETQYF.

This clonotype was seen more than once but under ten times. The chain is built from TRBV29-1 and TRBJ2-5, with D unclear. From germline, CDR1 is SQVTM and CDR2 ANQGSEA. The CDR3 has 13 amino acids. Between the trimmed V and J ends, which lost 7 bases and 2 bases, there was a span of 14 bases. The CDR3, as DNA: TGCAGCGCTTATCGGACGATACAAGAGACCCAGTACTTC. Its protein product is CSAYRTIQETQYF. The variable domain in full, with the rest retrieved from reference TRBV29-1 and TRBJ2-5, is SAVISQKPSRDICQRGTSLTIQCQVDSQVTMMFWYRQQPGQSLTLIATANQGSEATYESGFVIDKFPISRPNLTFSTLTVSNMSPEDSSIYLCSAYRTIQETQYFGPGTRLLVL.

This chain links TRBV20-1 with TRBJ1-6; no clear D gene. Germline CDR1 DFQATT, CDR2 SNEGSKA (reference sequence). Trimming pared 0 bases from V and 5 bases from J, leaving 14 bases between. The CDR3 is 16 amino acids. The CDR3 DNA sequence: TGCAGTGCTAGAGATCTCCCGGGTAACCATAATTCACCCCTCCACTTT. Encoded protein: CSARDLPGNHNSPLHF.

The CDR3 loop is CATSRDPGAPETQYF. The CDR3 DNA follows: TGTGCCACCAGCAGAGATCCGGGAGCCCCAGAGACCCAGTACTTC. The chain is built from TRBV15 and TRBJ2-5, with a weak D call TRBD2 (6 bases). Germline lookup yields CDR1 LNHNV and CDR2 YYDKDF (reference sequence). The CDR3 contains 15 residues. The germline V and J ends were trimmed by 0 bases and 4 bases, with 12 bases remaining between them.

This clonotype was seen more than once but under ten times. The chain has TRBV10-1 and TRBJ1-1; D remains unclear. Germline CDR1 WNHNN, CDR2 SYGVQD (reference sequence). The V and J ends lost 5 bases and 5 bases respectively, with 12 bases between them. The CDR3 loop spans 13 amino acids. The CDR3 sequence is CASSSVLGTEAFF. CDR3 bases: TGCGCCAGCAGTTCAGTCCTGGGGACTGAAGCTTTCTTT.